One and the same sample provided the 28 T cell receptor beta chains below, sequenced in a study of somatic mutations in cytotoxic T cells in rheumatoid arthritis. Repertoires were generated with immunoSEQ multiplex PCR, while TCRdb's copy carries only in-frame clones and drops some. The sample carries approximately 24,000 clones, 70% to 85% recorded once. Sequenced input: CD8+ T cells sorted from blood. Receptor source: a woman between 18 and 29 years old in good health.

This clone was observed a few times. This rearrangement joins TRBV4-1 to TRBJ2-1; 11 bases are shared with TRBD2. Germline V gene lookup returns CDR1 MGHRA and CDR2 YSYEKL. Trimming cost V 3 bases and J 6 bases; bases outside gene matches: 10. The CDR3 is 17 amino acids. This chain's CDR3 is CASSQVVSGRASNEQFF. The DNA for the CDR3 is TGCGCCAGCAGCCAGGTCGTTAGCGGGAGGGCCTCCAATGAGCAGTTCTTC.

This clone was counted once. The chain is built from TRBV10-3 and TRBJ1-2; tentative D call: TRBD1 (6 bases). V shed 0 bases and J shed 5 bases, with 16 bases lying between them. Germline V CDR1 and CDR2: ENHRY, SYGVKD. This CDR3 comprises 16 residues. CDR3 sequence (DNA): TGTGCCATCAGTGAGTCCGGACAGATCCCTGGGTATGGCTACACCTTC. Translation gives CAISESGQIPGYGYTF.

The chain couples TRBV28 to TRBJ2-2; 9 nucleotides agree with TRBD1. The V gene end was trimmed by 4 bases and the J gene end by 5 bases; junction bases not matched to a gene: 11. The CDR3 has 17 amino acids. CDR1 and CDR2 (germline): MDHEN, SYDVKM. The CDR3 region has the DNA TGTGCCAGCAGTTCCTTCGCGGGACAGGGAGGGACCGGGGAGCTGTTTTTT. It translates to CASSSFAGQGGTGELFF.

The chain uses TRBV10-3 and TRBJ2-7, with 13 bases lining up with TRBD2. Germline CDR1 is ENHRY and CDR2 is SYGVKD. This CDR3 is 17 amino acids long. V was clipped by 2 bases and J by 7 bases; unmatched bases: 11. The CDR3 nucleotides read TGTGCCATCAGTGAGGGGGGACTAGCGGGAACCTCGAGGGAGCAGTACTTC. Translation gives CAISEGGLAGTSREQYF.

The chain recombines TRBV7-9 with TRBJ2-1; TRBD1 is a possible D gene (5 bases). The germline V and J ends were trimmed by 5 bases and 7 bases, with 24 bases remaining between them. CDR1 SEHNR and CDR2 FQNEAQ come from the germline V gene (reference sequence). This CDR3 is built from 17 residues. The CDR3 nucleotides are TGTGCCAGCAGCCCCTCCCCATTCGGACCTAAGGGGAATGAGCAGTTCTTC. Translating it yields CASSPSPFGPKGNEQFF.

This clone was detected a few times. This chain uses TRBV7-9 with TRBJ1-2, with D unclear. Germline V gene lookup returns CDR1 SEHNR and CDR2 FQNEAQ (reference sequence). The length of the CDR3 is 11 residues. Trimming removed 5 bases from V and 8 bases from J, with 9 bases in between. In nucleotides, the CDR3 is TGTGCCAGCAGCCCCGGGGTAGGCTACACCTTC. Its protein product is CASSPGVGYTF.

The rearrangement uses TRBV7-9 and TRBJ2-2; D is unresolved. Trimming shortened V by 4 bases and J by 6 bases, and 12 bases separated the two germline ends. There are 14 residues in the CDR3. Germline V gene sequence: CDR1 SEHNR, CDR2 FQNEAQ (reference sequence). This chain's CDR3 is CASSSSRVPGELFF. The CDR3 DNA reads TGTGCCAGCAGCTCTTCCAGAGTTCCCGGGGAGCTGTTTTTT.

Written as DNA, the CDR3 is TGTGCCAGCAGACGAGACTTTAGCAATCAGCCCCAGCATTTT. Protein: CASRRDFSNQPQHF. This chain links TRBV7-8 with TRBJ1-5, with no clear D. The V end lost 6 bases, the J end lost 0 bases, and 9 bases lay between the germline ends. The germline gives CDR1 SGHVS, CDR2 FQNEAQ. This CDR3 spans 14 amino acids.

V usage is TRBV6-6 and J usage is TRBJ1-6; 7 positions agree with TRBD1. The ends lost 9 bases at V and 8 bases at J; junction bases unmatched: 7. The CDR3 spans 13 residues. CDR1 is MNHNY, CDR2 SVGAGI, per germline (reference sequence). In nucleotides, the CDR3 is TGTGCCAGTACGCAGGGGGGGTATTCACCCCTCCACTTT. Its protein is CASTQGGYSPLHF.

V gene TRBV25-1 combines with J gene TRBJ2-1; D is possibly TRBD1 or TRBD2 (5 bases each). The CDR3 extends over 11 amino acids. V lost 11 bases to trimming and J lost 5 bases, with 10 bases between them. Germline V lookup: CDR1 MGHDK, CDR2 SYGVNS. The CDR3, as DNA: TGTGCCGGGGGACCAGACAATGAGCAGTTCTTC. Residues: CAGGPDNEQFF.

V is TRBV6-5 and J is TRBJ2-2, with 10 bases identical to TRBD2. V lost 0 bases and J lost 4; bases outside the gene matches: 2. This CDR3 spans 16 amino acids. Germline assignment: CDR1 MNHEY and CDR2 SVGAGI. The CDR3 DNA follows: TGTGCCAGCAGTTACTCGGGACTAGCGTTCACCGGGGAGCTGTTTTTT. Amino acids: CASSYSGLAFTGELFF.

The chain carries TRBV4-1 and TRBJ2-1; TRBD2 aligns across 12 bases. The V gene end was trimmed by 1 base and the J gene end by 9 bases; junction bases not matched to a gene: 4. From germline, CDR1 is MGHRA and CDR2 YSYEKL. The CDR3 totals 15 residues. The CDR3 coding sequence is TGCGCCAGCAGCCAAGGGACTAGCGGGACTAGTGAGCAGTTCTTC. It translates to CASSQGTSGTSEQFF.

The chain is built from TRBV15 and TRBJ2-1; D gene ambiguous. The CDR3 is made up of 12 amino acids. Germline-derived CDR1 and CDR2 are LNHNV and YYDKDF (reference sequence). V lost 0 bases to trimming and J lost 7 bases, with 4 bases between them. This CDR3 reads CATSREGNEQFF. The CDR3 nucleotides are TGTGCCACCAGCAGAGAAGGGAATGAGCAGTTCTTC.

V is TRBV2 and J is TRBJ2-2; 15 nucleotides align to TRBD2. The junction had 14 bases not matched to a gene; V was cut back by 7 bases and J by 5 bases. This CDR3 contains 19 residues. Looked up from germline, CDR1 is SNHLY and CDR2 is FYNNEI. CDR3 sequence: CASNSGTSGRKILTGELFF. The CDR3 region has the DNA TGTGCCAGCAACTCCGGGACTAGCGGGAGGAAGATTCTTACCGGGGAGCTGTTTTTT. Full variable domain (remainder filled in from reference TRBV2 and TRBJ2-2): EPEVTQTPSHQVTQMGQEVILRCVPISNHLYFYWYRQILGQKVEFLVSFYNNEISEKSEIFDDQFSVERPDGSNFTLKIRSTKLEDSAMYFCASNSGTSGRKILTGELFFGEGSRLTVL.

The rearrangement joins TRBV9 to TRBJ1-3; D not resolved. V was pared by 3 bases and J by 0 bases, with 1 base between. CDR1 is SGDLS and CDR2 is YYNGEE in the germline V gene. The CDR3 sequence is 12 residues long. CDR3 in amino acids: CASSGSGNTIYF. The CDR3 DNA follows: TGTGCCAGCAGCGGCTCTGGAAACACCATATATTTT.

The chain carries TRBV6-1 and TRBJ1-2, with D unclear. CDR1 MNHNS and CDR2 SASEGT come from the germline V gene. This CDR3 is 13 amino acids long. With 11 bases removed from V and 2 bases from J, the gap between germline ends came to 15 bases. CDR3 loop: CALSEGRNYGYTF. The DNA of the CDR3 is TGTGCCCTCAGTGAGGGCAGAAACTATGGCTACACCTTC.

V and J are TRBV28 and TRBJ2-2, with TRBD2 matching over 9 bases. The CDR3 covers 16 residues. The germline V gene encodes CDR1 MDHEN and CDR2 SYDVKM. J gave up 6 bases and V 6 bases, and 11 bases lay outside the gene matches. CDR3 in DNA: TGTGCCAGCAGCCCCTCCACAGCGGGAGGCGCCGGGGAGCTGTTTTTT. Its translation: CASSPSTAGGAGELFF.

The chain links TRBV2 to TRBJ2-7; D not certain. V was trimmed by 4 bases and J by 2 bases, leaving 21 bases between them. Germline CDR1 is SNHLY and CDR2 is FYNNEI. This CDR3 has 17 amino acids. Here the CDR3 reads CASSVRLSLDRPYEQYF. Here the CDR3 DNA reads TGTGCCAGCAGTGTTCGACTGAGTTTGGACCGTCCCTACGAGCAGTACTTC. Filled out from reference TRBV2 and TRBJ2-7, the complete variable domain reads EPEVTQTPSHQVTQMGQEVILRCVPISNHLYFYWYRQILGQKVEFLVSFYNNEISEKSEIFDDQFSVERPDGSNFTLKIRSTKLEDSAMYFCASSVRLSLDRPYEQYFGPGTRLTVT.

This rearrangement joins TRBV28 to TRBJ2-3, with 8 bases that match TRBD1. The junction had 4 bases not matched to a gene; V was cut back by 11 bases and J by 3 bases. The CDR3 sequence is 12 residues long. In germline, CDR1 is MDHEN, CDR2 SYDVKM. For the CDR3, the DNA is TGTGCCGGACAGGGAAGGACAGATACGCAGTATTTT. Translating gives CAGQGRTDTQYF.

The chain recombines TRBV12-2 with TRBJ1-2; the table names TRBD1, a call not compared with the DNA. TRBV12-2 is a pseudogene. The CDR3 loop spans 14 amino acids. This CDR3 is CARPHRPQSYGYTF. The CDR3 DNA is TGTGCAAGACCGCACAGGCCCCAATCCTATGGCTACACCTTC.

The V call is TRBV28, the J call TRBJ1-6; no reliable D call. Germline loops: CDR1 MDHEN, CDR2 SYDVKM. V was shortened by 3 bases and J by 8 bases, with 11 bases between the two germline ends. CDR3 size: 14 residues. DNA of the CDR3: TGTGCCAGCAGTTTCGAGGTGGGAGATTCACCCCTCCACTTT. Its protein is CASSFEVGDSPLHF.

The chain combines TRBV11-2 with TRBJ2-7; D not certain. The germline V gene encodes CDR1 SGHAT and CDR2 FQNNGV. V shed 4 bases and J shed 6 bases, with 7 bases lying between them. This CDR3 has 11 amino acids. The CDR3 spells CASSSLAEQYF. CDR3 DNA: TGTGCCAGCAGCTCCCTTGCCGAGCAGTACTTC.

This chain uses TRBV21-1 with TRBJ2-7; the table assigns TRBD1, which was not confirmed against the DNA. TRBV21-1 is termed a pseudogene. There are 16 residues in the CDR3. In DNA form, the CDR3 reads TGTGCCAGCAGCCAACGGACAGGGTCCCCGTACTACGAGCAGTACGTC. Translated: CASSQRTGSPYYEQYV.

CDR3 protein: CASSEKGTGGTEAFF. The CDR3 coding sequence is TGTGCCAGCAGTGAAAAGGGGACAGGGGGGACTGAAGCTTTCTTT. The J gene is TRBJ1-1, the V gene TRBV2, with 11 bases identical to TRBD1. The CDR3 spans 15 residues. Germline CDR1 is SNHLY and CDR2 is FYNNEI. V lost 2 bases and J lost 5; bases outside the gene matches: 4.

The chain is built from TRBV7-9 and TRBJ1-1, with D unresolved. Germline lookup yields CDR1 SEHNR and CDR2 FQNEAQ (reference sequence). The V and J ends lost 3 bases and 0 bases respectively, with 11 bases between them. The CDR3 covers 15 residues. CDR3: CASSLVAGLNTEAFF. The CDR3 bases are TGTGCCAGCAGCTTGGTTGCGGGGTTGAACACTGAAGCTTTCTTT.

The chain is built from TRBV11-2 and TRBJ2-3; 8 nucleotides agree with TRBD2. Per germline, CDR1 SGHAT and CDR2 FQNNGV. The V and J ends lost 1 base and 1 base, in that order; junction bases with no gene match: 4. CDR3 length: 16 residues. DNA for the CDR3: TGTGCCAGCAGCTTAGCCGGGGGGGGAGGCACAGATACGCAGTATTTT. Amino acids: CASSLAGGGGTDTQYF.

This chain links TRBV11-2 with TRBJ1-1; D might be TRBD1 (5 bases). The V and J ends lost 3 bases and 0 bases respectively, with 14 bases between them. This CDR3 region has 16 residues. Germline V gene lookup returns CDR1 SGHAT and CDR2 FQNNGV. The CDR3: CASSFSVRGLNTEAFF. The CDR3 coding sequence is TGTGCCAGCAGCTTCTCCGTCCGGGGCCTGAACACTGAAGCTTTCTTT.

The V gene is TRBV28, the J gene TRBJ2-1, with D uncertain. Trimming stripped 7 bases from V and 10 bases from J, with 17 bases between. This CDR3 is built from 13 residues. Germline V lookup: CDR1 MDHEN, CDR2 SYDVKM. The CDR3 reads CASTNSSHSEQFF. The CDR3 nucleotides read TGTGCCAGCACCAACTCCTCTCATAGCGAGCAGTTCTTC.